One TCR beta chain is described in this entry. The method was immunoSEQ multiplex PCR; TCRdb's version includes in-frame clones alone and lacks a portion of them. The sample lists over a million clones; more than 75% were seen once. The data stem from a study of shared clonotypes between healthy human individuals. Germline V CDR1 and CDR2: SGHTA, FQGNSA. CDR3 length: 14 residues. V was shortened by 1 base and J by 4 bases, with 7 bases between the two germline ends. Input material: memory CD4+ T cells from PBMCs. As to subset: CD45RA-negative fraction. The TCR comes from a man aged 18-30 years in good health. Some clones in this sample may be carry-over from other donors' samples. This chain joins TRBV7-2 and TRBJ2-2; D perhaps matches TRBD1 (5 bases). CDR3 DNA: TGTGCCAGCAGCTTAGGCAGGGTCACCGGGGAGCTGTTTTTT. It specifies CASSLGRVTGELFF.